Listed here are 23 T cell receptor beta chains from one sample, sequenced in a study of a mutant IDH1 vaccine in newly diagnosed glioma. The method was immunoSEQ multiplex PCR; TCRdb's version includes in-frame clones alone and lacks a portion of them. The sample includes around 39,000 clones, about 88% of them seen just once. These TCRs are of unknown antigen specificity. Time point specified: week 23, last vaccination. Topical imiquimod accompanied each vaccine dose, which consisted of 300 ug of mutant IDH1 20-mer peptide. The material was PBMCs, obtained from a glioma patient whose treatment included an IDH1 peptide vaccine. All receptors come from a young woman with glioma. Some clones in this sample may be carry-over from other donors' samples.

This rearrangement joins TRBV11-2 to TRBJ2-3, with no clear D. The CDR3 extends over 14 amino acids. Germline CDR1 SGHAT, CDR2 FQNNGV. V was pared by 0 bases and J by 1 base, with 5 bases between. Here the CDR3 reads CASSLEPGTDTQYF. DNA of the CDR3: TGTGCCAGCAGCTTAGAACCCGGCACAGATACGCAGTATTTT.

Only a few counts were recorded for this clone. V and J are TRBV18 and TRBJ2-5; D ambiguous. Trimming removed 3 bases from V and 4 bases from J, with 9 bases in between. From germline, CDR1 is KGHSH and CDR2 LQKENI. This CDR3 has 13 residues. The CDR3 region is CASSPLGRETQYF. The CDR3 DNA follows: TGTGCCAGCTCACCCCTCGGTCGAGAGACCCAGTACTTC.

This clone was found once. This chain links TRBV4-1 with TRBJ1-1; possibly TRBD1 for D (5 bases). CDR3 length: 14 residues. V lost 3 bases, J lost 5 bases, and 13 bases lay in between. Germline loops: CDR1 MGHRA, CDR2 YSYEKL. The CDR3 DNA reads TGCGCCAGCAGCCAGGAGGGGTGGGGTACTGAAGCTTTCTTT. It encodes CASSQEGWGTEAFF.

The CDR3 protein is CASSLLGPRGGPSYEQYF. CDR3 DNA sequence: TGTGCCAGCAGTTTATTGGGCCCCCGCGGGGGGCCCTCCTACGAGCAGTACTTC. The chain combines TRBV27 with TRBJ2-7; 8 bases align to TRBD2. Trimming at V came to 1 base and at J to 0 bases, leaving 11 bases not matched to a gene. Germline lookup yields CDR1 MNHEY and CDR2 SMNVEV (reference sequence). This CDR3 region has 18 residues.

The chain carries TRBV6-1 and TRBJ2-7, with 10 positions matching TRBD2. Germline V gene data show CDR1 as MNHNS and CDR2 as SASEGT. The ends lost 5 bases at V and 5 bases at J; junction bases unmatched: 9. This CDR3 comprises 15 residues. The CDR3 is CASSSPVLAGDEQYF. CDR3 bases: TGTGCCAGCAGTTCCCCAGTTCTAGCGGGAGACGAGCAGTACTTC.

CDR3 in amino acids: CASSPDSYRMNTEAFF. The DNA for the CDR3 is TGTGCCAGTAGTCCGGACAGCTACCGGATGAACACTGAAGCTTTCTTT. This chain uses TRBV19 with TRBJ1-1; maybe TRBD1 (6 bases). Between the trimmed V and J ends, which lost 5 bases and 0 bases, there was a span of 16 bases. There are 16 residues in the CDR3. Germline assignment: CDR1 LNHDA and CDR2 SQIVND (reference sequence). The whole variable domain, filled in from reference TRBV19 and TRBJ1-1, reads DGGITQSPKYLFRKEGQNVTLSCEQNLNHDAMYWYRQDPGQGLRLIYYSQIVNDFQKGDIAEGYSVSREKKESFPLTVTSAQKNPTAFYLCASSPDSYRMNTEAFFGQGTRLTVV.

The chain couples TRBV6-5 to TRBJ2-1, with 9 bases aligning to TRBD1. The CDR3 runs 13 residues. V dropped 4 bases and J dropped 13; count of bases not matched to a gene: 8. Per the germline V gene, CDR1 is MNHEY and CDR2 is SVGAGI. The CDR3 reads CASSFQPDRGQFF. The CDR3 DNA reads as TGTGCCAGCAGTTTTCAACCGGACAGGGGCCAGTTCTTC.

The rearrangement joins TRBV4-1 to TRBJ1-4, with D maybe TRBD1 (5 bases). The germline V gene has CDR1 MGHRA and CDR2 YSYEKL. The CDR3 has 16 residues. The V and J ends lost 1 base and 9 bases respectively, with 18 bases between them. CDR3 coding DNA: TGCGCCAGCAGCCAAGCGGGACTTACGCAGATGAAAAAACTGTTTTTT. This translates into CASSQAGLTQMKKLFF.

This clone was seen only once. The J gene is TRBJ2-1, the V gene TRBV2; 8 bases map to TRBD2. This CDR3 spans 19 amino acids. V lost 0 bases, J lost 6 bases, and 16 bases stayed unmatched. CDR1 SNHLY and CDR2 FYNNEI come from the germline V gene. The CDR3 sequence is CASSEAALEREGEGNEQFF. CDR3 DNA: TGTGCCAGCAGTGAAGCGGCTTTGGAACGGGAGGGGGAGGGCAATGAGCAGTTCTTC.

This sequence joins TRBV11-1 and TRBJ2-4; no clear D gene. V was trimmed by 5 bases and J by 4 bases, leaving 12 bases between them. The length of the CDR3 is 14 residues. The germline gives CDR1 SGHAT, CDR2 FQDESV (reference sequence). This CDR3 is CASSPTQGKNIQYF. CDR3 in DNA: TGTGCCAGCAGCCCTACACAAGGGAAAAACATTCAGTACTTC.

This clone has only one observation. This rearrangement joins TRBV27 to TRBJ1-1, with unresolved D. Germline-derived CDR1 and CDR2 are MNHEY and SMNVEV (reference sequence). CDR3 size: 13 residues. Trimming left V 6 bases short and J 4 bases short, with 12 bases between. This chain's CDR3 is CASSTADGTEAFF. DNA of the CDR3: TGTGCCAGCAGCACAGCGGACGGCACTGAAGCTTTCTTT.

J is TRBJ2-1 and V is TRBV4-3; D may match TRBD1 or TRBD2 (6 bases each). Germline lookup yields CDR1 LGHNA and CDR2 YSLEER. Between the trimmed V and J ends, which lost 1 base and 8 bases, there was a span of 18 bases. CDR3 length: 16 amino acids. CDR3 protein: CASSQGGGPGLDEQFF. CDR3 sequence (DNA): TGCGCCAGCAGCCAAGGAGGGGGGCCGGGGTTGGATGAGCAGTTCTTC.

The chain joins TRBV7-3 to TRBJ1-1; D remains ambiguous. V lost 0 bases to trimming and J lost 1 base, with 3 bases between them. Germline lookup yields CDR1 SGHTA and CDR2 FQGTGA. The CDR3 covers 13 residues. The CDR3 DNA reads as TGTGCCAGCAGCTTAACGGGGAACACTGAAGCTTTCTTT. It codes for CASSLTGNTEAFF. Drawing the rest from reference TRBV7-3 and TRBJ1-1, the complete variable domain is GAGVSQTPSNKVTEKGKYVELRCDPISGHTALYWYRQSLGQGPEFLIYFQGTGAADDSGLPNDRFFAVRPEGSVSTLKIQRTERGDSAVYLCASSLTGNTEAFFGQGTRLTVV.

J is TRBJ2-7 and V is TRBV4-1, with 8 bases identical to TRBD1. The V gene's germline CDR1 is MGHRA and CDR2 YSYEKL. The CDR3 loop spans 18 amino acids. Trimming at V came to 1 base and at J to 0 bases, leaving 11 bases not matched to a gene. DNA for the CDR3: TGCGCCAGCAGCCAAGCAGATTTCTGGGACAGGAGCTCCTACGAGCAGTACTTC. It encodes CASSQADFWDRSSYEQYF.

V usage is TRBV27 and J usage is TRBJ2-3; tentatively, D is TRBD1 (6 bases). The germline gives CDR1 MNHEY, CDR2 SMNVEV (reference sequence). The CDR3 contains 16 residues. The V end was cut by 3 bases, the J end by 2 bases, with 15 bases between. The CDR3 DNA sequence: TGTGCCAGCAGTTTGGGCCAACAGGGTTCCACAGATACGCAGTATTTT. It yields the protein CASSLGQQGSTDTQYF.

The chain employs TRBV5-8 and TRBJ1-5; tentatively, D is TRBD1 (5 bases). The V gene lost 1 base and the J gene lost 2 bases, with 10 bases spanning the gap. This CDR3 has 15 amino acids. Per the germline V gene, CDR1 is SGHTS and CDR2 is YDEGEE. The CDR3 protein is CASSLYRIRNQPQHF. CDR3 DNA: TGTGCCAGCAGCTTGTACAGGATACGCAATCAGCCCCAGCATTTT.

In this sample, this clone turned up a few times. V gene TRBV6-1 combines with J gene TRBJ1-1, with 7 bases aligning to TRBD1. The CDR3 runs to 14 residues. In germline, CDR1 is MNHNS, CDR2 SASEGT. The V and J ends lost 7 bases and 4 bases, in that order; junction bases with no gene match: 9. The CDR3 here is CASTRSQGPTEAFF. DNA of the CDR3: TGTGCCAGCACCCGTTCACAGGGGCCCACTGAAGCTTTCTTT.

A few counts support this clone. This CDR3 reads CASSKSQGELFF. CDR3 in DNA: TGCGCCAGCAGCAAATCCCAGGGGGAGCTGTTTTTT. V and J are TRBV5-1 and TRBJ2-2; D unclear. The CDR3 length is 12 residues. The V end was cut by 4 bases, the J end by 8 bases, with 9 bases between. CDR1 is SGHRS and CDR2 is YFSETQ in the germline V gene.

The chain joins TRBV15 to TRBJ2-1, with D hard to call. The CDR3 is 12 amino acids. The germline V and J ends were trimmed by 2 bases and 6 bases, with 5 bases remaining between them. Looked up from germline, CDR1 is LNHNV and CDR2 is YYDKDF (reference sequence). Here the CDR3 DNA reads TGTGCCACCAGCAGAAGACCCAATGAGCAGTTCTTC. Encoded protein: CATSRRPNEQFF.

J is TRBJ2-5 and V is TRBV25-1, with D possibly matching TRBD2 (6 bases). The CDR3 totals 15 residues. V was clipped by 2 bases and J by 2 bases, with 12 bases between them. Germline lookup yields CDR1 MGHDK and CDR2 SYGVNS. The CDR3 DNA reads TGTGCCAGCAGTGAAATGCGGGGCGAGCAAGAGACCCAGTACTTC. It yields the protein CASSEMRGEQETQYF.

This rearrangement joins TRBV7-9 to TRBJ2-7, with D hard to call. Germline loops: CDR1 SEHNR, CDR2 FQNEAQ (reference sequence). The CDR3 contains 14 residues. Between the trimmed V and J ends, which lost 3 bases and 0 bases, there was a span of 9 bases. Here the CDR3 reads CASSFGSSSYEQYF. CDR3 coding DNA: TGTGCCAGCAGCTTCGGTTCATCCTCCTACGAGCAGTACTTC.

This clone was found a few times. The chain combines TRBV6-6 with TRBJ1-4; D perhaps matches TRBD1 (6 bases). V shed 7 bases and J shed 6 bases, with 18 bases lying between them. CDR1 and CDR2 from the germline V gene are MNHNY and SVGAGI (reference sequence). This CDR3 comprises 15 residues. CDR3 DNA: TGTGCCAGCACATACGGTCAGGGGAAAGATGAAAAACTGTTTTTT. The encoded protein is CASTYGQGKDEKLFF.

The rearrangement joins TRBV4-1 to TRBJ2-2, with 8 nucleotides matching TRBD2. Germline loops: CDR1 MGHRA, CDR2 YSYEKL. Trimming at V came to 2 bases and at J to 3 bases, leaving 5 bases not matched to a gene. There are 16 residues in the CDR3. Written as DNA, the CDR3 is TGCGCCAGCAGCCAAATTACTAGCGGATACACCGGGGAGCTGTTTTTT. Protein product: CASSQITSGYTGELFF.